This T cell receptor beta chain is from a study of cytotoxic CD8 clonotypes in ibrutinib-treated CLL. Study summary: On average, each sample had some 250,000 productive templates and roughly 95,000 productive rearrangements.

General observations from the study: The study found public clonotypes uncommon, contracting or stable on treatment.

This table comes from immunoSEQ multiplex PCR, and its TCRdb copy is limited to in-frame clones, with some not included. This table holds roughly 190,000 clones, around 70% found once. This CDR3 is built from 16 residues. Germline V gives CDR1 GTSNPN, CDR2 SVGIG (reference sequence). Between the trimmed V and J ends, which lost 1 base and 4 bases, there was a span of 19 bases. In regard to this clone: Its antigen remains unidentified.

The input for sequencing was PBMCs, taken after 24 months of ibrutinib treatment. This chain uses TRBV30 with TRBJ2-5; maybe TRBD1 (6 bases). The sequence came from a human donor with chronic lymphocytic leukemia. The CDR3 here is CAWSEDREGFRETQYF. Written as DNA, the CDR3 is TGTGCCTGGAGTGAGGACAGAGAGGGATTTAGAGAGACCCAGTACTTC. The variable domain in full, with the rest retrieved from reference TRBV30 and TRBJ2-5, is SQTIHQWPATLVQPVGSPLSLECTVEGTSNPNLYWYRQAAGRGLQLLFYSVGIGQISSEVPQNLSASRPQDRQFILSSKKLLLSDSGFYLCAWSEDREGFRETQYFGPGTRLLVL.